This T cell receptor (beta chain) was retrieved from a study of shared clonotypes between healthy human individuals. Study summary: Three plates each covered CD4 naive and memory; CD8 naive two, CD8 memory one.

Clones were sequenced by immunoSEQ multiplex PCR, and TCRdb holds only the in-frame ones, with some missing. The data contain about 1 million clones, 75% of them seen just once; the ten biggest clones take up about 1.5%. Study findings and constraints: The study generally estimated greater richness for naive than memory subsets. Sampling involved blood alone; tissue repertoires likely differ.

On this clone: Its antigen remains unknown.

Looked up from germline, CDR1 is SNHLY and CDR2 is FYNNEI. There are 14 residues in the CDR3. The V and J ends lost 6 bases and 0 bases respectively, with 6 bases between them. The chain joins TRBV2 to TRBJ2-6; no clear D gene. The material sequenced was memory CD4+ T cells sorted from blood. The subset is: CD45RA-negative fraction. This sequence was found in a man aged 18 to 30 in good health. The DNA for the CDR3 is TGTGCCAGCAGGATGGACTCTGGGGCCAACGTCCTGACTTTC. Protein product: CASRMDSGANVLTF.